The rows below give T cell receptor beta chains drawn from one sample of a study of CD8+ T cells in alopecia areata. The table came from immunoSEQ multiplex PCR; TCRdb's copy has only in-frame clones and leaves some out. Among 110,000 to 150,000 clones, 45% to 60% were seen once, and the ten largest hold 15% to 20%. Sequencing used CD8+ T cells sorted from blood, obtained at week 4, from a patient treated with tofacitinib. The receptors derive from a human donor with alopecia areata. Both conserved end residues are part of each CDR3. The D gene is left open where the match is weak. Only some rows state a clone size, as once, few, many or a class for expanded clones.

d_gene: NA; j_gene: TRBJ2-7; v_gene: TRBV10-2; abundance: NA; CDR3nt: TGCGCCAGCAGTCACAGGGTCGTCTACGAGCAGTACTTC; CDR3aa: CASSHRVVYEQYF
d_gene: TRBD1; j_gene: TRBJ2-7; v_gene: TRBV29-1; abundance: few; CDR3nt: TGCAGCGTTGGGGACAGGGGAGGCTACGAGCAGTACTTC; CDR3aa: CSVGDRGGYEQYF
d_gene: NA; j_gene: TRBJ2-3; v_gene: TRBV5-1; abundance: NA; CDR3nt: TGCGCCAGCAGCTTGGCGGGGGGCACAGATACGCAGTATTTT; CDR3aa: CASSLAGGTDTQYF
d_gene: NA; j_gene: TRBJ1-4; v_gene: TRBV19; abundance: few; CDR3nt: TGTGCCAGTAGTATAGTGACAGGCGGTGAAAAACTGTTTTTT; CDR3aa: CASSIVTGGEKLFF
d_gene: NA; j_gene: TRBJ2-6; v_gene: TRBV13; abundance: NA; CDR3nt: TGTGCCAGCAGCTTAGCTGGGGCCAACGTCCTGACTTTC; CDR3aa: CASSLAGANVLTF
d_gene: TRBD1; j_gene: TRBJ1-1; v_gene: TRBV11-2; abundance: NA; CDR3nt: TGTGCCAGCAGCTTAGGAGGGGGGACAGGGGTGACTGAAGCTTTCTTT; CDR3aa: CASSLGGGTGVTEAFF
d_gene: NA; j_gene: TRBJ2-5; v_gene: TRBV2; abundance: few; CDR3nt: TGTGCCAGCAGTGAAAATGGAAGAAGAGACACCATACAAGGAGAGACCCAGTACTTC; CDR3aa: CASSENGRRDTIQGETQYF
d_gene: NA; j_gene: TRBJ2-7; v_gene: TRBV19; abundance: once; CDR3nt: TGTGCCAGTAGTATACTGGGGGGAACCTACGAGCAGTACTTC; CDR3aa: CASSILGGTYEQYF
d_gene: TRBD1; j_gene: TRBJ1-5; v_gene: TRBV7-9; abundance: NA; CDR3nt: TGTGCCAGCAGCTTTGGGACAGGGGGCGGCAATCAGCCCCAGCATTTT; CDR3aa: CASSFGTGGGNQPQHF
d_gene: NA; j_gene: TRBJ2-7; v_gene: TRBV2; abundance: NA; CDR3nt: TGTGCCAGCATGATGTCCTACGAGCAGTACTTC; CDR3aa: CASMMSYEQYF
d_gene: NA; j_gene: TRBJ2-7; v_gene: TRBV13; abundance: few; CDR3nt: TGTGCCAGCAGCCTTCGGACGGTCCCCTACGAGCAGTACTTC; CDR3aa: CASSLRTVPYEQYF
d_gene: NA; j_gene: TRBJ2-7; v_gene: TRBV4-1; abundance: NA; CDR3nt: TGCGCCAGCAGCTCAGTTGGGAACTCCTACGAGCAGTACTTC; CDR3aa: CASSSVGNSYEQYF
d_gene: NA; j_gene: TRBJ2-4; v_gene: TRBV7-9; abundance: NA; CDR3nt: TGTGCCAGCAGCAACAGGCCCCCATATAACGGGGCCAAAAACATTCAGTACTTC; CDR3aa: CASSNRPPYNGAKNIQYF
d_gene: NA; j_gene: TRBJ2-3; v_gene: TRBV7-3; abundance: NA; CDR3nt: TGTGCCAGCAGCCCCGGGCAGGGGTTCACAGATACGCAGTATTTT; CDR3aa: CASSPGQGFTDTQYF
d_gene: NA; j_gene: TRBJ2-3; v_gene: TRBV5-6; abundance: NA; CDR3nt: TGTGCCAGCAGCTTCTGGGGATCGGATACGCAGTATTTT; CDR3aa: CASSFWGSDTQYF
d_gene: NA; j_gene: TRBJ2-3; v_gene: TRBV27; abundance: few; CDR3nt: TGTGCCAGCAGTTACTCGACGGACGTAAGCACAGATACGCAGTATTTT; CDR3aa: CASSYSTDVSTDTQYF
d_gene: TRBD1; j_gene: TRBJ2-7; v_gene: TRBV2; abundance: NA; CDR3nt: TGTGCCAGCATTAGACAGGGCCCCTACGAGCAGTACTTC; CDR3aa: CASIRQGPYEQYF
d_gene: NA; j_gene: TRBJ1-5; v_gene: TRBV27; abundance: NA; CDR3nt: TGTGCCAGCAGTGCACTAGGGGGAAGCAATCAGCCCCAGCATTTT; CDR3aa: CASSALGGSNQPQHF
d_gene: TRBD1; j_gene: TRBJ2-7; v_gene: TRBV5-6; abundance: few; CDR3nt: TGTGCCAGCAGCGTACAGGGGCTCTCCTACGAGCAGTACTTC; CDR3aa: CASSVQGLSYEQYF
d_gene: TRBD2; j_gene: TRBJ2-3; v_gene: TRBV7-2; abundance: NA; CDR3nt: TGTGCCAGCAGCTTTCTAGCGGGGGACACAGATACGCAGTATTTT; CDR3aa: CASSFLAGDTDTQYF
d_gene: TRBD1; j_gene: TRBJ2-6; v_gene: TRBV29-1; abundance: NA; CDR3nt: TGCAGCGTTCTCGGGACAGACTACTCTGGGGCCAACGTCCTGACTTTC; CDR3aa: CSVLGTDYSGANVLTF
d_gene: NA; j_gene: TRBJ1-2; v_gene: TRBV7-8; abundance: few; CDR3nt: TGTGCCAGCAGCTCTCTTCGACAGAGCGACACGGGCTACACCTTC; CDR3aa: CASSSLRQSDTGYTF
d_gene: NA; j_gene: TRBJ1-2; v_gene: TRBV30; abundance: NA; CDR3nt: TGTGCCTGGAGTGTGGGACACCCGGAAGGCTACACCTTC; CDR3aa: CAWSVGHPEGYTF
d_gene: NA; j_gene: TRBJ2-3; v_gene: TRBV4-3; abundance: NA; CDR3nt: TGCGCCAGCAGCCCCTGGGGTACAGATACGCAGTATTTT; CDR3aa: CASSPWGTDTQYF
d_gene: TRBD1; j_gene: TRBJ2-5; v_gene: TRBV30; abundance: NA; CDR3nt: TGTGCCTGGACTGAGGGGGCCGGGGAAGAGACCCAGTACTTC; CDR3aa: CAWTEGAGEETQYF
d_gene: NA; j_gene: TRBJ2-7; v_gene: TRBV2; abundance: NA; CDR3nt: TGTGCCAGCATGTATGATGCCTACGAGCAGTACTTC; CDR3aa: CASMYDAYEQYF
d_gene: NA; j_gene: TRBJ2-6; v_gene: TRBV15; abundance: few; CDR3nt: TGTGCCACCAGCAGAGGCCAAAACTCTGGGGCCAACGTCCTGACTTTC; CDR3aa: CATSRGQNSGANVLTF
d_gene: TRBD2; j_gene: TRBJ2-3; v_gene: TRBV25-1; abundance: NA; CDR3nt: TGTGCCAGCAGTCACCCAGCGGGGGGCACAGATACGCAGTATTTT; CDR3aa: CASSHPAGGTDTQYF
d_gene: NA; j_gene: TRBJ1-1; v_gene: TRBV7-6; abundance: NA; CDR3nt: TGTGCCAGCAGCTTAGGGGAGGGGAACACTGAAGCTTTCTTT; CDR3aa: CASSLGEGNTEAFF
d_gene: TRBD1; j_gene: TRBJ1-1; v_gene: TRBV15; abundance: NA; CDR3nt: TGTGCCACTCAGGGGACACAGGGGCGGCCTTTCTTT; CDR3aa: CATQGTQGRPFF
d_gene: NA; j_gene: TRBJ2-5; v_gene: TRBV6-4; abundance: NA; CDR3nt: TGTGCCAGCAGTGCCCCCCCCACTGGAGAAGAGACCCAGTACTTC; CDR3aa: CASSAPPTGEETQYF
d_gene: NA; j_gene: TRBJ1-6; v_gene: TRBV4-3; abundance: medium-sized; CDR3nt: TGCGCCAGCAGCCACCGGCGCACAGCAGGAAATTCACCCCTCCACTTT; CDR3aa: CASSHRRTAGNSPLHF
d_gene: TRBD2; j_gene: TRBJ2-2; v_gene: TRBV23-1; abundance: few; CDR3nt: TGCGCCACTAGCGGGGGAGTTGGCGGGGAGCTGTTTTTT; CDR3aa: CATSGGVGGELFF
d_gene: NA; j_gene: TRBJ1-1; v_gene: TRBV13; abundance: NA; CDR3nt: TGTGCCAGCAGTTCTACACCGAACACTGAAGCTTTCTTT; CDR3aa: CASSSTPNTEAFF
d_gene: NA; j_gene: TRBJ2-3; v_gene: TRBV9; abundance: few; CDR3nt: TGTGCCAGCAGCGCCGCCGGGCGGGGAACGCAGTATTTT; CDR3aa: CASSAAGRGTQYF
d_gene: NA; j_gene: TRBJ2-1; v_gene: TRBV9; abundance: NA; CDR3nt: TGTGCCAGCAGCGCCCCCGCGAGCGGCGGTAATGAGCAGTTCTTC; CDR3aa: CASSAPASGGNEQFF
d_gene: NA; j_gene: TRBJ2-3; v_gene: TRBV2; abundance: NA; CDR3nt: TGTGCCAGCAGGTTGGCGGCGGGGTTAGATACGCAGTATTTT; CDR3aa: CASRLAAGLDTQYF
d_gene: TRBD1; j_gene: TRBJ2-4; v_gene: TRBV27; abundance: NA; CDR3nt: TGTGCCAGCCGAGGGGACAGGGGAGGAAACATTCAGTACTTC; CDR3aa: CASRGDRGGNIQYF
d_gene: NA; j_gene: TRBJ2-7; v_gene: TRBV29-1; abundance: few; CDR3nt: TGCAGCGGCAGGGCAGGAAGCTCCTACGAGCAGTACTTC; CDR3aa: CSGRAGSSYEQYF
d_gene: NA; j_gene: TRBJ1-1; v_gene: TRBV27; abundance: once; CDR3nt: TGTGCCAGCAGTGTGGGAGGCGCTGAAGCTTTCTTT; CDR3aa: CASSVGGAEAFF
d_gene: TRBD1; j_gene: TRBJ2-7; v_gene: TRBV5-1; abundance: few; CDR3nt: TGCGCCAGCAGCTCCCGACAGGGCTACGAGCAGTACTTC; CDR3aa: CASSSRQGYEQYF
d_gene: NA; j_gene: TRBJ1-2; v_gene: TRBV11-2; abundance: few; CDR3nt: TGTGCCAGCAGCCTCCTTTTTGGAGGGAACTATGGCTACACCTTC; CDR3aa: CASSLLFGGNYGYTF
d_gene: NA; j_gene: TRBJ1-6; v_gene: TRBV13; abundance: NA; CDR3nt: TGTGCCACCAATCAAGGACCGTGGAATTCACCCCTCCACTTT; CDR3aa: CATNQGPWNSPLHF
d_gene: NA; j_gene: TRBJ1-5; v_gene: TRBV5-1; abundance: few; CDR3nt: TGCGCCAGCAGCTTTAGGGGAAATCAGCCCCAGCATTTT; CDR3aa: CASSFRGNQPQHF
d_gene: TRBD1; j_gene: TRBJ2-2; v_gene: TRBV27; abundance: many; CDR3nt: TGTGCCAGCAGTTTACCGACAGGGGGCACCGGGGAGCTGTTTTTT; CDR3aa: CASSLPTGGTGELFF
d_gene: NA; j_gene: TRBJ1-2; v_gene: TRBV7-9; abundance: NA; CDR3nt: TGTGCCAGCAGCTTAGACGGAAACTACACCTTC; CDR3aa: CASSLDGNYTF
d_gene: NA; j_gene: TRBJ1-1; v_gene: TRBV27; abundance: few; CDR3nt: TGTGCCAGCAGCCCGGGGGGCACGGCCACTGAAGCTTTCTTT; CDR3aa: CASSPGGTATEAFF
d_gene: NA; j_gene: TRBJ1-1; v_gene: TRBV7-9; abundance: few; CDR3nt: TGTGCCAGCACCACGACAGAGAACACTGAAGCTTTCTTT; CDR3aa: CASTTTENTEAFF
d_gene: TRBD2; j_gene: TRBJ2-5; v_gene: TRBV11-2; abundance: few; CDR3nt: TGTGCCAGCAGCCCCCTAGCGGGGGGGCCCGAGACCCAGTACTTC; CDR3aa: CASSPLAGGPETQYF
d_gene: NA; j_gene: TRBJ2-7; v_gene: TRBV27; abundance: once; CDR3nt: TGTGCCAGCAGTCCCCGTGTAGGGCCGGCCTACGAGCAGTACTTC; CDR3aa: CASSPRVGPAYEQYF
d_gene: NA; j_gene: TRBJ2-7; v_gene: TRBV25-1; abundance: NA; CDR3nt: TGTGCCAGCAGTGAATCGGCAGGACGCTACGAGCAGTACTTC; CDR3aa: CASSESAGRYEQYF
d_gene: NA; j_gene: TRBJ2-1; v_gene: TRBV27; abundance: NA; CDR3nt: TGTGCCAGCAGTTACGACGGATACAATGAGCAGTTCTTC; CDR3aa: CASSYDGYNEQFF
d_gene: TRBD2; j_gene: TRBJ2-1; v_gene: TRBV4-3; abundance: NA; CDR3nt: TGCGCCAGCAGCCAAGATGACGTAGCGGGGCCTTCCTACAATGAGCAGTTCTTC; CDR3aa: CASSQDDVAGPSYNEQFF
d_gene: TRBD1; j_gene: TRBJ1-3; v_gene: TRBV10-3; abundance: few; CDR3nt: TGTGCCACAGGACAGGGAACGAATCTGCGAGGAAACACCATATATTTT; CDR3aa: CATGQGTNLRGNTIYF